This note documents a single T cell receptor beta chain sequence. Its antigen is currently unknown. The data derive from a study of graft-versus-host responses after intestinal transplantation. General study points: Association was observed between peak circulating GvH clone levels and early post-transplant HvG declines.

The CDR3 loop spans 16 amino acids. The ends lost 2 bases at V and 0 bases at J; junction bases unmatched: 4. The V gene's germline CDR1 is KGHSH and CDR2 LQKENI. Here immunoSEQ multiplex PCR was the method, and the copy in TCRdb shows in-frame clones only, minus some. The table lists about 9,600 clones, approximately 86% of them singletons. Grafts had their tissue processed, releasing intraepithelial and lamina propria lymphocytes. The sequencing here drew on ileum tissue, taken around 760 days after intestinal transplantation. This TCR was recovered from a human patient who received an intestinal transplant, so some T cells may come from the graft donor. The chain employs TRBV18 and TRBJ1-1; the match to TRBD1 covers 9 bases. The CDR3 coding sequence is TGTGCCAGCTCACCAGGACAGGGGTTCATGAACACTGAAGCTTTCTTT. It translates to CASSPGQGFMNTEAFF.